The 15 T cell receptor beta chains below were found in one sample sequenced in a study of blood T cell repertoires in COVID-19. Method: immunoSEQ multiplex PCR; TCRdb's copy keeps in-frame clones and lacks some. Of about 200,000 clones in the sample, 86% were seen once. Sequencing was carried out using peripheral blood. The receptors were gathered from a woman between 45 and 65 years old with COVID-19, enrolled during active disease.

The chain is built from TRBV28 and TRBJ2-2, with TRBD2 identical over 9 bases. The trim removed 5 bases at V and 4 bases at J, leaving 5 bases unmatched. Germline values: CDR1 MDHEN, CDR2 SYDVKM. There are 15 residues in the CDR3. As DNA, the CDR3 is TGTGCCAGCAGTCCGGGACTAGCTCTCACCGGGGAGCTGTTTTTT. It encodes CASSPGLALTGELFF.

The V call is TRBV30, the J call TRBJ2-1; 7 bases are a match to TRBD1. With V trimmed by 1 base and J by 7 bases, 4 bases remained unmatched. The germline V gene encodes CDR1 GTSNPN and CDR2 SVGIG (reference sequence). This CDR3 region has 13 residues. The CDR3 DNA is TGTGCCTGGAGTGGACAGGGTTGGAATGAGCAGTTCTTC. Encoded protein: CAWSGQGWNEQFF.

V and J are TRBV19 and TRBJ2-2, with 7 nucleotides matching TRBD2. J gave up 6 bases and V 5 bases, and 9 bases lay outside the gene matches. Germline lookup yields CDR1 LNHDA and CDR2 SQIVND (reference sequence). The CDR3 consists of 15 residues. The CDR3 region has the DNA TGTGCCAGTAGTTACGGGACTACGGGCGCCGGGGAGCTGTTTTTT. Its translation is CASSYGTTGAGELFF.

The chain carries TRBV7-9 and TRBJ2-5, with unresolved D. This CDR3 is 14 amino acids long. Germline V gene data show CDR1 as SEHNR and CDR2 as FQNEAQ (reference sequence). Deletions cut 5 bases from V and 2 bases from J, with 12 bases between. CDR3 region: CASSTLPEQETQYF. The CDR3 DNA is TGTGCCAGCAGCACCCTCCCGGAGCAAGAGACCCAGTACTTC.

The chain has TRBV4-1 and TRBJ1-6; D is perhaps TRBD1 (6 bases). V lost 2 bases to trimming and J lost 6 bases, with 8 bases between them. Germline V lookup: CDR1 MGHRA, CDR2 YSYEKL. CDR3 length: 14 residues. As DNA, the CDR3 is TGCGCCAGCAGCCAACTACAGGGTAATTCACCCCTCCACTTT. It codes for CASSQLQGNSPLHF.

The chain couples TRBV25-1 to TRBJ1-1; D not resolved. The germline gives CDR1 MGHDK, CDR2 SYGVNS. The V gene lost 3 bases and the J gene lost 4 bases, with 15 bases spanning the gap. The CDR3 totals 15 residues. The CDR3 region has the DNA TGTGCCAGCAGTGACCCAAGAAGAGCTGGCACTGAAGCTTTCTTT. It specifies CASSDPRRAGTEAFF.

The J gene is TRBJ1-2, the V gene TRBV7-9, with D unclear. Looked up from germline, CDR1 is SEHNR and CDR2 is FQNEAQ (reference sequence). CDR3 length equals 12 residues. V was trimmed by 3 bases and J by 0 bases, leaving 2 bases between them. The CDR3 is CASSFTNYGYTF. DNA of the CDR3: TGTGCCAGCAGCTTCACTAACTATGGCTACACCTTC.

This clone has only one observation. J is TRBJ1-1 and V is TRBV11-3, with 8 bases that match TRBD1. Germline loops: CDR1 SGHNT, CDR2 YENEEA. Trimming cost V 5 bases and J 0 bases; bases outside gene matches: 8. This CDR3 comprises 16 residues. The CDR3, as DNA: TGTGCCAGCAGCCCCGGGACAGGATTTATGAACACTGAAGCTTTCTTT. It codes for CASSPGTGFMNTEAFF. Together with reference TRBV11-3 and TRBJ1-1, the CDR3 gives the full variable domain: EAGVVQSPRYKIIEKKQPVAFWCNPISGHNTLYWYLQNLGQGPELLIRYENEEAVDDSQLPKDRFSAERLKGVDSTLKIQPAELGDSAVYLCASSPGTGFMNTEAFFGQGTRLTVV.

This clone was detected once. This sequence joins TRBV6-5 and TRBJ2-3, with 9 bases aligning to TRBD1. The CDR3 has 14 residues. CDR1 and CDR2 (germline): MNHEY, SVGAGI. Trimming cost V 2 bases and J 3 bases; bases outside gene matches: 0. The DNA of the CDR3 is TGTGCCAGCAGTTACGGGACAGGGACAGATACGCAGTATTTT. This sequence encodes CASSYGTGTDTQYF.

The CDR3 DNA follows: TGTGCCAGCAGTTTATCGTCCCTGGGAGCGGGGGCGTACAATGAGCAGTTCTTC. Its translation: CASSLSSLGAGAYNEQFF. This chain joins TRBV28 and TRBJ2-1; 8 positions match TRBD2. CDR3 length: 18 residues. Germline V CDR1 and CDR2: MDHEN, SYDVKM. Trimming removed 1 base from V and 4 bases from J; junction bases left unmatched: 12.

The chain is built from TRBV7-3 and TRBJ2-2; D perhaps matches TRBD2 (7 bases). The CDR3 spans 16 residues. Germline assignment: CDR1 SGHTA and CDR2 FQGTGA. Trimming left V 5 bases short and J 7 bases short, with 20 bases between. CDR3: CASSPGGSGARGELFF. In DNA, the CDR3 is TGTGCCAGCAGCCCGGGGGGCTCGGGGGCCCGCGGGGAGCTGTTTTTT.

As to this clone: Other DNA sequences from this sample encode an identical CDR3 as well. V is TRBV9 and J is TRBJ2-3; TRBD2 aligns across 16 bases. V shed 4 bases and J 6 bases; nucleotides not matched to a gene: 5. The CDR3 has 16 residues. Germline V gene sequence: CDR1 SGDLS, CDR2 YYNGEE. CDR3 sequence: CASSSGTSGGADTQYF. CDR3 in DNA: TGTGCCAGCAGCTCCGGGACTAGCGGGGGGGCGGATACGCAGTATTTT.

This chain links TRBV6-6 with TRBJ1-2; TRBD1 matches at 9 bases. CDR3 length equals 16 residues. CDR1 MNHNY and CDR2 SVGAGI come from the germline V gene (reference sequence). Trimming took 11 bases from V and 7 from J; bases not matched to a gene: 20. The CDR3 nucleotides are TGTGCCGGCTCAGCCCCCTACAGGGGGCACTCCGGTGGCTACACCTTC. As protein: CAGSAPYRGHSGGYTF.

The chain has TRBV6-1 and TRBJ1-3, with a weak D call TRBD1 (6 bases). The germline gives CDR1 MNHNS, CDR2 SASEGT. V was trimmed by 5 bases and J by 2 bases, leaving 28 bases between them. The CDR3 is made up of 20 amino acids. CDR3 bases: TGTGCCAGCAGTAAAGGACAGCGCGACTTTCAAGACCTCGCTGGAAACACCATATATTTT. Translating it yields CASSKGQRDFQDLAGNTIYF.

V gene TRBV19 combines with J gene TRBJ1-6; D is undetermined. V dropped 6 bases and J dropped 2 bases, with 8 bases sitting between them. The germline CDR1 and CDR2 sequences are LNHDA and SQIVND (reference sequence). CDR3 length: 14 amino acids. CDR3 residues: CASSLQAYNSPLHF. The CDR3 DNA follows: TGTGCCAGTAGCCTCCAGGCCTATAATTCACCCCTCCACTTT.